The 2 T cell receptor beta chains listed next were all sequenced from one sample in a study of blood T cell repertoires in COVID-19 (dated by TCRdb to between 2020 and 2021). Preparation of the library involved the immunoSEQ multiplex PCR assay. In TCRdb, the immuneACCESS table is reduced to in-frame sequences with V and J assigned. These tables do not hold every clone; where another copy was compared, an unresolved V gene accounts for under half, and the others remain unexplained. The sample includes 240,000 or so clones, with approximately 90% observed a single time. 0.85% to 0.9% of the sample comes from the top ten. The sequenced sample consisted of PBMCs or T cells enriched from blood (not recorded which). The receptors were gathered from a man aged 45-60 years who had been exposed to COVID-19.

The chain combines TRBV19 with TRBJ2-5, with D perhaps TRBD1 (5 bases). This CDR3 spans 16 amino acids. Trimming removed 3 bases at V and 7 bases at J, with 21 bases between. Germline CDR1 is LNHDA and CDR2 is SQIVND (reference sequence). CDR3 residues: CASSILLGHNPGTQYF. CDR3 coding DNA: TGTGCCAGTAGTATTCTTCTTGGACACAACCCAGGGACCCAGTACTTC.

This rearrangement joins TRBV2 to TRBJ1-1; 8 nucleotides line up with TRBD1. Looked up from germline, CDR1 is SNHLY and CDR2 is FYNNEI. Trimming cost V 3 bases and J 9 bases; bases outside gene matches: 9. This CDR3 has 14 residues. DNA of the CDR3: TGTGCCAGCAGTGACTTGATAACAGGGGGAAAAGCTTTCTTT. It codes for CASSDLITGGKAFF.